The source of this T cell receptor (beta chain) is a study of neoadjuvant anti-PD-1 for oral cavity cancer. This CDR3 has 13 amino acids. The V gene's germline CDR1 is SGHTA and CDR2 FQGTGA. V gave up 3 bases and J gave up 4 bases, with 8 bases separating them. The data were produced by immunoSEQ multiplex PCR, yet TCRdb's version contains in-frame clones alone and is incomplete. The sample has around 11,000 clones; 45% to 60% are singletons. The chain employs TRBV7-3 and TRBJ2-3; D unclear. This specimen consisted of tumor tissue, obtained before nivolumab (anti-PD-1) treatment. The source of this sequence is a person aged 40 to 85 with oral cavity squamous cell carcinoma. The CDR3 sequence: CASSLDPSDTQYF. The CDR3 DNA is TGTGCCAGCAGCTTGGACCCCTCAGATACGCAGTATTTT.